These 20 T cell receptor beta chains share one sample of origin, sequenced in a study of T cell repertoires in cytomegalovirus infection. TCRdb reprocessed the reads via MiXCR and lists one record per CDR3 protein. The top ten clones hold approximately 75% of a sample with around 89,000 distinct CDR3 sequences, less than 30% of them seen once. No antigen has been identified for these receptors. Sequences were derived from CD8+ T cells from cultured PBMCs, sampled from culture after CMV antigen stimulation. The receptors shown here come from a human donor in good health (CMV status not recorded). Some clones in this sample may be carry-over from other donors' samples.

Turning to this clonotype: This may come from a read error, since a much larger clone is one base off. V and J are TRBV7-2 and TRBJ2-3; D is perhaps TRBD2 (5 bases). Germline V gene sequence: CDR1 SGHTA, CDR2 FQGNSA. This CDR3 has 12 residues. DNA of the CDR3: TGTGCCAGCAGTTCCTTGGGAGATGCGCAGTATTTT. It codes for CASSSLGDAQYF.

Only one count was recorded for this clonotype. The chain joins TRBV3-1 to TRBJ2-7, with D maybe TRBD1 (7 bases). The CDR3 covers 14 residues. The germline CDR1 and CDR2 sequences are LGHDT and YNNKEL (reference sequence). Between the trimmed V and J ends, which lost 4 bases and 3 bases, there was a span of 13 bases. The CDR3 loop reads CASSRRQGGYEQYF. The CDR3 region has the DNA TGTGCCAGCAGCCGGCGACAGGGAGGCTACGAGCAGTACTTC.

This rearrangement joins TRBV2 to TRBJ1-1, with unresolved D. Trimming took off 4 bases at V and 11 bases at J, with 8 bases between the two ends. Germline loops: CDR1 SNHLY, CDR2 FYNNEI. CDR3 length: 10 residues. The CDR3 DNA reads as TGTGCCAGCAGTGGATCGGACGCTTTCTTT. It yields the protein CASSGSDAFF.

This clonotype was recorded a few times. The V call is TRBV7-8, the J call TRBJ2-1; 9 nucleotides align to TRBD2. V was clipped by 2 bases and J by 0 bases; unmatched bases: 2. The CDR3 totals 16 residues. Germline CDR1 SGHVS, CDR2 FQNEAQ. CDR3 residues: CASSLPSGVSYNEQFF. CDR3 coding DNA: TGTGCCAGCAGCTTACCTAGCGGGGTCTCCTACAATGAGCAGTTCTTC. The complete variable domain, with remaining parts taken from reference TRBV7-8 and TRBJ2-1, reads GAGVSQSPRYKVAKRGQDVALRCDPISGHVSLFWYQQALGQGPEFLTYFQNEAQLDKSGLPSDRFFAERPEGSVSTLKIQRTQQEDSAVYLCASSLPSGVSYNEQFFGPGTRLTVL.

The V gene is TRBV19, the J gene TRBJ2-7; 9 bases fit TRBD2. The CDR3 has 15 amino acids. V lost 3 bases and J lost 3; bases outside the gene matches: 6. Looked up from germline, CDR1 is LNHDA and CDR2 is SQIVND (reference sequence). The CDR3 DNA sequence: TGTGCCAGTAGTATGGCGGGGGGGAACTACTACGAGCAGTACTTC. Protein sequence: CASSMAGGNYYEQYF.

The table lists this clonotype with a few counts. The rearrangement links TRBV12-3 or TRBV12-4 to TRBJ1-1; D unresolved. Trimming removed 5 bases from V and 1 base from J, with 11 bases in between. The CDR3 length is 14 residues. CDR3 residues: CASSSGLPNTEAFF. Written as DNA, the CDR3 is TGTGCCAGCAGTAGCGGCCTACCGAACACTGAAGCTTTCTTT.

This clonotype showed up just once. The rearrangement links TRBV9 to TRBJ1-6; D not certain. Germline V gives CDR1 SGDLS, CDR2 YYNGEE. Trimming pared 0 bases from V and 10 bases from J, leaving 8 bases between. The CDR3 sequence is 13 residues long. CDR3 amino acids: CASSVDIGSPLHF. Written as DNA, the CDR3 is TGTGCCAGCAGCGTAGATATCGGATCACCCCTCCACTTT.

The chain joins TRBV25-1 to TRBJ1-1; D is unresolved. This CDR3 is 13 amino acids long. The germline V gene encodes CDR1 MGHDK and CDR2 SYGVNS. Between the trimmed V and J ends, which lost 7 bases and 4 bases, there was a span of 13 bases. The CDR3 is CASMGGFGTEAFF. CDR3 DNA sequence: TGTGCCAGCATGGGAGGGTTCGGCACTGAAGCTTTCTTT.

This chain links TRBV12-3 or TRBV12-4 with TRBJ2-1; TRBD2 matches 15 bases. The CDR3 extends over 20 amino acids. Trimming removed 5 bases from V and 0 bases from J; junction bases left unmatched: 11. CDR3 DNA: TGTGCCAGCAGTCCCGGACTAGCGGGGGGGGAAGGGAGCTCCTACAATGAGCAGTTCTTC. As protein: CASSPGLAGGEGSSYNEQFF.

The CDR3 reads CASSSTGQGGQPQHF. CDR3 in DNA: TGTGCCAGCAGCTCAACTGGACAGGGGGGGCAGCCCCAGCATTTT. This chain joins TRBV13 and TRBJ1-5; TRBD1 matches 10 bases. The CDR3 runs to 15 residues. V lost 4 bases to trimming and J lost 7 bases; unmatched junction nucleotides: 7. Germline lookup yields CDR1 PRHDT and CDR2 FYEKMQ (reference sequence).

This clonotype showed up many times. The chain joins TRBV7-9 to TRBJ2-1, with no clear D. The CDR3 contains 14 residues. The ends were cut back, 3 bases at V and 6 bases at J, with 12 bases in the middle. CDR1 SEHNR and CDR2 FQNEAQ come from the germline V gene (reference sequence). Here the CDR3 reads CASSLSSYSNEQFF. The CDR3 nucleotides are TGTGCCAGCAGCTTGTCTTCTTATAGCAATGAGCAGTTCTTC. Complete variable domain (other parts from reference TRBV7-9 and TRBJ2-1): DTGVSQNPRHKITKRGQNVTFRCDPISEHNRLYWYRQTLGQGPEFLTYFQNEAQLEKSRLLSDRFSAERPKGSFSTLEIQRTEQGDSAMYLCASSLSSYSNEQFFGPGTRLTVL.

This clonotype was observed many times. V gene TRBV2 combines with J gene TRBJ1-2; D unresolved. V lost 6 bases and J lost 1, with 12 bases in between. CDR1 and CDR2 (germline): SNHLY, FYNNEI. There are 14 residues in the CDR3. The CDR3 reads CASSGINLNYGYTF. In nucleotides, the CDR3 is TGTGCCAGCAGCGGTATAAACCTTAACTATGGCTACACCTTC.

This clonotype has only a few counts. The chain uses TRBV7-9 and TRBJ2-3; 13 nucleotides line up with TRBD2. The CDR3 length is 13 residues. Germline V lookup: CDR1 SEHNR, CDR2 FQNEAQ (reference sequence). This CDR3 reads CGLAGGPGDTQYF. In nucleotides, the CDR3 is TGTGGACTAGCGGGGGGCCCAGGGGATACGCAGTATTTT.

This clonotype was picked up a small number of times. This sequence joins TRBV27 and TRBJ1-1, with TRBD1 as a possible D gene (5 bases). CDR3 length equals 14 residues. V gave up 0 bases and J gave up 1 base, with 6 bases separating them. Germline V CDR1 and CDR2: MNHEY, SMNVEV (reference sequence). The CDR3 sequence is CASSLSGGNTEAFF. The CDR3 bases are TGTGCCAGCAGTTTATCCGGGGGGAACACTGAAGCTTTCTTT.

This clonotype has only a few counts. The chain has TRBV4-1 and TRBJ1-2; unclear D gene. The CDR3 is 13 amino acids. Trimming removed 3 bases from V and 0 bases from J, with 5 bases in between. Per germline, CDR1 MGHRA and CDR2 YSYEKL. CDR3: CASSQPTNYGYTF. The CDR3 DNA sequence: TGCGCCAGCAGCCAGCCTACTAACTATGGCTACACCTTC.

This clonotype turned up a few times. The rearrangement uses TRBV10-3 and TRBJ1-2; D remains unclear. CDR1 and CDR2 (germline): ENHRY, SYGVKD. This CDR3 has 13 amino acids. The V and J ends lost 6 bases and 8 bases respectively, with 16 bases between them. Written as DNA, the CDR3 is TGTGCCATCAGGGCCGTAGGAGGGCGCGGCTACACCTTC. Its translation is CAIRAVGGRGYTF.

The chain's CDR3 is CASSIVPGNTEAFF. The CDR3 DNA reads as TGTGCCAGTAGTATAGTCCCGGGGAACACTGAAGCTTTCTTT. V usage is TRBV19 and J usage is TRBJ1-1, with unresolved D. CDR1 LNHDA and CDR2 SQIVND come from the germline V gene (reference sequence). Trimming took 1 base from V and 1 from J, leaving 7 bases between them. The CDR3 totals 14 residues. Supplemented by reference TRBV19 and TRBJ1-1, the full variable domain reads DGGITQSPKYLFRKEGQNVTLSCEQNLNHDAMYWYRQDPGQGLRLIYYSQIVNDFQKGDIAEGYSVSREKKESFPLTVTSAQKNPTAFYLCASSIVPGNTEAFFGQGTRLTVV.

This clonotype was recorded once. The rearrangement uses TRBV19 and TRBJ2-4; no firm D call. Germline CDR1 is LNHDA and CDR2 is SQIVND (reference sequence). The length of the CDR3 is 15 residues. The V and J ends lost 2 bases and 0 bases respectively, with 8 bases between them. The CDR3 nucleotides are TGTGCCAGTAGTATATCGGCCCTAGCCAAAAACATTCAGTACTTC. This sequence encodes CASSISALAKNIQYF.

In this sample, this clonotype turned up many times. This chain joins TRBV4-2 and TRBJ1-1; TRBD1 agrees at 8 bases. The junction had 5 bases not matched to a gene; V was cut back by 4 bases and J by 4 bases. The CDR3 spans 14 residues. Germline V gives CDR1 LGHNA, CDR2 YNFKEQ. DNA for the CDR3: TGTGCCAGCAGCCTGACAGGGGTGAGCACTGAAGCTTTCTTT. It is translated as CASSLTGVSTEAFF.

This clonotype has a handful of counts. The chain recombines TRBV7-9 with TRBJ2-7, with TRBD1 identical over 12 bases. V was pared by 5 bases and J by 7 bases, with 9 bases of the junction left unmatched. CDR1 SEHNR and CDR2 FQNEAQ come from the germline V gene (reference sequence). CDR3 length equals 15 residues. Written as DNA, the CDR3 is TGTGCCAGCAGCCTCGGGACAGGGGGCGCGGGGGAGCAGTACTTC. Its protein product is CASSLGTGGAGEQYF.